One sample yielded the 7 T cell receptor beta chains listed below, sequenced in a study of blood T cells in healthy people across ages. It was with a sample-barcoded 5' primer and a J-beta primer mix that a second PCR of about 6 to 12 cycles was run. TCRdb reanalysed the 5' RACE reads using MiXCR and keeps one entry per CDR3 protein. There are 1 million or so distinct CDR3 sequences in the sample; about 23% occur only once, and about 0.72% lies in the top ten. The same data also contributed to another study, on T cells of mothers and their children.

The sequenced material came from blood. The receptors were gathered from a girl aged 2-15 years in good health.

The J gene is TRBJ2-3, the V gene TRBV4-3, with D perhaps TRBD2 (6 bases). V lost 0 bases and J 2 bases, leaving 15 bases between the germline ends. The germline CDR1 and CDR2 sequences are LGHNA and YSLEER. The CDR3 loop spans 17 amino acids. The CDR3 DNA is TGCGCCAGCAGCCAAGATCTGTTCGGAGGGGTCACAGATACGCAGTATTTT. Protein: CASSQDLFGGVTDTQYF.

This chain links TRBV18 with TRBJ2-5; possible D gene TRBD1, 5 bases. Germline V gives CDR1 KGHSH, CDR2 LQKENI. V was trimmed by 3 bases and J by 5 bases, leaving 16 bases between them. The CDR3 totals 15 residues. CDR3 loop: CASSPPSRVGETQYF. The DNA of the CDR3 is TGTGCCAGCTCACCGCCCAGCAGGGTTGGGGAGACCCAGTACTTC.

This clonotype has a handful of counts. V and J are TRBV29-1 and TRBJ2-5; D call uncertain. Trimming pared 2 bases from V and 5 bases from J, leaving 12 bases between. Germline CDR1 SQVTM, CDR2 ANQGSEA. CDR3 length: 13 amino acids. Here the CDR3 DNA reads TGCAGCGTTGAATCATCAGGTCGGGAGACCCAGTACTTC. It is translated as CSVESSGRETQYF.

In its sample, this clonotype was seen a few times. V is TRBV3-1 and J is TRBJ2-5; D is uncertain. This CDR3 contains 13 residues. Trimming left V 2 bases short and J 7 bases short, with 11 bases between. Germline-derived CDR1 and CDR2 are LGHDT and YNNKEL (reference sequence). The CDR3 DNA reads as TGTGCCAGCAGCCAATCCGAGATGGGGACCCAGTACTTC. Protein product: CASSQSEMGTQYF.

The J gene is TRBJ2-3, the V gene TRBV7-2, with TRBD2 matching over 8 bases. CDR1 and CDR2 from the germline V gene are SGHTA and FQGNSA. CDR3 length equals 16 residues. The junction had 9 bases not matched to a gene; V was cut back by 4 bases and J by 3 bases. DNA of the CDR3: TGTGCCAGCAGCTACGACTTAGGGACTAGAACAGATACGCAGTATTTT. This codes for CASSYDLGTRTDTQYF.

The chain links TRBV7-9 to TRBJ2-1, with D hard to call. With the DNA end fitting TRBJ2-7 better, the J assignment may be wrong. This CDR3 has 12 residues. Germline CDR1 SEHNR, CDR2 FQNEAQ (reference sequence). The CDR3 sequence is CASHADGYEQYF. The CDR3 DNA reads TGTGCCAGCCACGCTGATGGCTACGAGCAGTACTTC.

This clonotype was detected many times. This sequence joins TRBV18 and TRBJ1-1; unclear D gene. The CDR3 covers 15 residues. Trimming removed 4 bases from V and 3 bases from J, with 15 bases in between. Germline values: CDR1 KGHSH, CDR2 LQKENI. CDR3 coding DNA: TGTGCCAGCTCACTTTCAACGGGCGTCGACACTGAAGCTTTCTTT. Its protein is CASSLSTGVDTEAFF.